Listed below are T cell receptor beta chains from one sample, sequenced in a study of early T cells in non-severe SARS-CoV-2 infection. MiXCR was run by TCRdb on the 5' RACE reads, yielding one entry per CDR3 protein. The profile shows roughly 43,000 distinct CDR3 sequences, 23% of them singletons. The sample in question was whole blood, obtained at baseline. The receptors shown here come from an adult who was a healthcare worker with PCR-confirmed SARS-CoV-2 infection or an uninfected control (not recorded which). Each CDR3 is given with its conserved first and last residue. Each record gives: D gene, V gene, J gene, clone size, CDR3 protein, CDR3 DNA. D genes are given only for firm matches. Rows give clone size only sometimes, using once, few, many, or a class for an expanded clone.

d_gene: TRBD2; v_gene: TRBV4-3; j_gene: TRBJ2-7; abundance: few; CDR3aa: CASSQDLRGSSYEQYF; CDR3nt: TGCGCCAGCAGCCAAGATCTGCGGGGGAGCTCCTACGAGCAGTACTTC
d_gene: NA; v_gene: TRBV3-1; j_gene: TRBJ2-6; abundance: few; CDR3aa: CASSQRSSGANVLTF; CDR3nt: TGTGCCAGCAGCCAGCGAAGCTCTGGGGCCAACGTCCTGACTTTC
d_gene: NA; v_gene: TRBV7-3; j_gene: TRBJ1-1; abundance: NA; CDR3aa: CASSLKKGENTEAFF; CDR3nt: TGTGCCAGCAGCTTAAAAAAGGGGGAGAACACTGAAGCTTTCTTT
d_gene: NA; v_gene: TRBV18; j_gene: TRBJ1-6; abundance: NA; CDR3aa: CASSPPGGATSRLHF; CDR3nt: TGTGCCAGCTCACCACCGGGAGGGGCGACTTCTCGCCTCCACTTT
d_gene: TRBD1; v_gene: TRBV11-3; j_gene: TRBJ2-2; abundance: NA; CDR3aa: CASSPYRGPGELFF; CDR3nt: TGTGCCAGCAGCCCTTACAGGGGGCCCGGGGAGCTGTTTTTT
d_gene: NA; v_gene: TRBV20-1; j_gene: TRBJ1-1; abundance: NA; CDR3aa: CSARAAGTPARTEAFF; CDR3nt: TGCAGTGCTAGAGCGGCGGGCACTCCCGCGAGGACTGAAGCTTTCTTT
d_gene: NA; v_gene: TRBV5-1; j_gene: TRBJ2-7; abundance: few; CDR3aa: CASSLRAPYEQYF; CDR3nt: TGCGCCAGCAGCTTAAGGGCCCCTTACGAGCAGTACTTC
d_gene: NA; v_gene: TRBV5-1; j_gene: TRBJ2-1; abundance: NA; CDR3aa: CASGPLNAEGDQFF; CDR3nt: TGCGCCAGCGGGCCACTCAATGCGGAGGGAGATCAGTTCTTC
d_gene: TRBD1; v_gene: TRBV5-5; j_gene: TRBJ2-1; abundance: NA; CDR3aa: CASSPGTGNPYNEQFF; CDR3nt: TGTGCCAGCAGCCCCGGGACAGGGAATCCGTACAATGAGCAGTTCTTC
d_gene: TRBD1; v_gene: TRBV6-5; j_gene: TRBJ2-1; abundance: NA; CDR3aa: CASSYSQGARNEQFF; CDR3nt: TGTGCCAGCAGTTACTCTCAGGGGGCGCGGAATGAGCAGTTCTTC
d_gene: NA; v_gene: TRBV2; j_gene: TRBJ1-1; abundance: NA; CDR3aa: CASRLGGETEAFF; CDR3nt: TGTGCCAGCAGGCTTGGTGGGGAAACTGAAGCTTTCTTT
d_gene: TRBD1; v_gene: TRBV29-1; j_gene: TRBJ1-1; abundance: NA; CDR3aa: CSVNRARGQTEAFF; CDR3nt: TGCAGCGTAAACCGGGCGAGGGGGCAGACTGAAGCTTTCTTT
d_gene: NA; v_gene: TRBV10-3; j_gene: TRBJ2-3; abundance: NA; CDR3aa: CAISERSGTLSDTQYF; CDR3nt: TGTGCCATCAGTGAGCGTTCAGGGACACTTTCAGATACGCAGTATTTT
d_gene: TRBD2; v_gene: TRBV20-1; j_gene: TRBJ2-3; abundance: few; CDR3aa: CSALPGLADPFWFTDTQYF; CDR3nt: TGCAGTGCCCTCCCGGGACTAGCGGACCCTTTCTGGTTCACAGATACGCAGTATTTT
d_gene: NA; v_gene: TRBV29-1; j_gene: TRBJ1-5; abundance: few; CDR3aa: CSVIQPQHF; CDR3nt: TGCAGCGTTATTCAGCCCCAGCATTTT
d_gene: TRBD2; v_gene: TRBV29-1; j_gene: TRBJ2-2; abundance: NA; CDR3aa: CSALTSGGTGELFF; CDR3nt: TGCAGCGCCTTAACTAGCGGGGGCACCGGGGAGCTGTTTTTT
d_gene: TRBD1; v_gene: TRBV29-1; j_gene: TRBJ1-2; abundance: few; CDR3aa: CSGGQGTGYTF; CDR3nt: TGCAGCGGGGGACAGGGAACTGGCTACACCTTC
d_gene: NA; v_gene: TRBV7-2; j_gene: TRBJ2-7; abundance: few; CDR3aa: CASSLSTVEGEQYF; CDR3nt: TGTGCCAGCAGCCTATCGACAGTGGAAGGCGAGCAGTACTTC
d_gene: TRBD2; v_gene: TRBV20-1; j_gene: TRBJ2-7; abundance: NA; CDR3aa: CSARGSGGDYEQYF; CDR3nt: TGCAGTGCTAGAGGTAGCGGGGGGGACTACGAGCAGTACTTC
d_gene: NA; v_gene: TRBV6-2/TRBV6-3; j_gene: TRBJ2-6; abundance: few; CDR3aa: CASTEFTGSGANVLTF; CDR3nt: TGTGCCAGCACCGAATTCACAGGCTCTGGGGCCAACGTCCTGACTTTC
d_gene: NA; v_gene: TRBV7-9; j_gene: TRBJ1-1; abundance: few; CDR3aa: CASSFPRVSMNTEAFF; CDR3nt: TGTGCCAGCAGCTTCCCTAGGGTTTCAATGAACACTGAAGCTTTCTTT
d_gene: TRBD2; v_gene: TRBV19; j_gene: TRBJ2-1; abundance: NA; CDR3aa: CASRAGGPLYNEQFF; CDR3nt: TGTGCCAGTAGGGCGGGGGGCCCCCTTTACAATGAGCAGTTCTTC
d_gene: NA; v_gene: TRBV4-3; j_gene: TRBJ1-6; abundance: few; CDR3aa: CASSRGRERSPLHF; CDR3nt: TGCGCCAGCAGTCGCGGGAGGGAGCGTTCACCCCTCCACTTT
d_gene: TRBD2; v_gene: TRBV11-2; j_gene: TRBJ2-3; abundance: few; CDR3aa: CATSSGDTQYF; CDR3nt: TGTGCCACCTCTAGCGGAGATACGCAGTATTTT
d_gene: TRBD1; v_gene: TRBV20-1; j_gene: TRBJ1-6; abundance: few; CDR3aa: CSAAFGTANSPLHF; CDR3nt: TGCAGTGCCGCGTTCGGGACAGCGAATTCACCCCTCCACTTT
d_gene: TRBD1; v_gene: TRBV6-6; j_gene: TRBJ2-7; abundance: few; CDR3aa: CASSRDRGDEQYF; CDR3nt: TGTGCCAGCAGCCGGGACAGAGGGGACGAGCAGTACTTC
d_gene: NA; v_gene: TRBV6-5; j_gene: TRBJ1-5; abundance: NA; CDR3aa: CASSYRGDNQPQHF; CDR3nt: TGTGCCAGCAGTTACCGCGGGGACAATCAGCCCCAGCATTTT
d_gene: NA; v_gene: TRBV6-1; j_gene: TRBJ1-1; abundance: NA; CDR3aa: CASEKGQSDMNTEAFF; CDR3nt: TGTGCCAGCGAGAAAGGACAGAGCGACATGAACACTGAAGCTTTCTTT
d_gene: NA; v_gene: TRBV6-5; j_gene: TRBJ2-7; abundance: NA; CDR3aa: CASSSIYGLSASYEQYF; CDR3nt: TGTGCCAGCAGTTCGATCTACGGACTTTCGGCCTCCTACGAGCAGTACTTC
d_gene: NA; v_gene: TRBV12-3/TRBV12-4; j_gene: TRBJ1-6; abundance: NA; CDR3aa: CASSQGRLNSPLHF; CDR3nt: TGTGCCAGCAGTCAGGGACGGCTAAATTCACCCCTCCACTTT
d_gene: NA; v_gene: TRBV11-2; j_gene: TRBJ2-7; abundance: many; CDR3aa: CASSPGPVSYEQYF; CDR3nt: TGTGCCAGCAGTCCCGGCCCCGTCTCCTACGAGCAGTACTTC
d_gene: NA; v_gene: TRBV6-5; j_gene: TRBJ2-1; abundance: few; CDR3aa: CASSYSGGEYSYNEQFF; CDR3nt: TGTGCCAGCAGTTACTCTGGCGGGGAATACTCCTACAATGAGCAGTTCTTC
d_gene: NA; v_gene: TRBV5-1; j_gene: TRBJ1-2; abundance: NA; CDR3aa: CAVPRGEGYTF; CDR3nt: TGCGCAGTTCCCCGGGGGGAAGGCTACACCTTC
d_gene: NA; v_gene: TRBV5-1; j_gene: TRBJ2-3; abundance: NA; CDR3aa: CASSLGRKDTQYF; CDR3nt: TGCGCCAGCAGCTTGGGAAGGAAGGATACGCAGTATTTT